The rows below give T cell receptor beta chains drawn from one sample of a study of blood T cell repertoires in COVID-19. The protocol was immunoSEQ multiplex PCR, while the TCRdb copy is restricted to in-frame clones and leaves out a portion. The sample lists 35,000 to 40,000 clones; around four fifths were seen once. Input material: peripheral blood. These receptors all come from a man in his 60s with COVID-19, enrolled during active disease. The CDR3 runs from the conserved cysteine through the conserved F or W. The D gene is left open where the match is weak. Clone size appears in some rows only: once, few, many, or a class for an expanded clone.

cdr3_aa cdr3_nt j_call clone_size d_call v_call
CAISLDPGQGSPQHF TGTGCCATCAGTCTGGACCCGGGACAGGGATCACCCCAGCATTTT TRBJ1-5 . TRBD1 TRBV10-3
CASSRDRQGTYEQYF TGCGCCAGCAGCCGGGATCGACAGGGGACGTACGAGCAGTACTTC TRBJ2-7 . TRBD1 TRBV5-1
CASSFREGLGNTIYF TGTGCCAGCAGCTTCCGGGAGGGGCTAGGAAACACCATATATTTT TRBJ1-3 . . TRBV7-6
CASSLPSGRSTGELFF TGTGCCAGCAGCTTACCTAGCGGGAGGTCCACCGGGGAGCTGTTTTTT TRBJ2-2 . TRBD2 TRBV13
CASSPGTGSGYTF TGTGCCAGCAGCCCCGGGACAGGGTCTGGCTACACCTTC TRBJ1-2 . TRBD1 TRBV7-9
CASSQSNQPQHF TGTGCCAGCAGCCAGAGCAATCAGCCCCAGCATTTT TRBJ1-5 . . TRBV7-9
CASSQGPGQKDYGYTF TGCGCCAGCAGCCAGGGACCGGGACAGAAGGACTATGGCTACACCTTC TRBJ1-2 . TRBD1 TRBV4-1
CARSLRGGNTGELFF TGCGCCCGCAGCTTGAGGGGGGGAAACACCGGGGAGCTGTTTTTT TRBJ2-2 once . TRBV5-1
CASSLRNGLSIKEEQYF TGTGCCAGCAGTTTACGCAACGGACTATCCATCAAGGAAGAGCAGTACTTC TRBJ2-7 . . TRBV27
CASSSRDEQYF TGTGCCAGCAGTTCCCGGGACGAGCAGTACTTC TRBJ2-7 . . TRBV27
CSVRTSGRAVAGELFF TGCAGCGTTAGAACTAGCGGGAGGGCCGTAGCCGGGGAGCTGTTTTTT TRBJ2-2 . TRBD2 TRBV29-1
CASSLQSEQFF TGCGCCAGCAGCTTACAAAGTGAGCAGTTCTTC TRBJ2-1 . . TRBV5-1
CASSFSVNTEAFF TGTGCCAGCAGTTTTAGTGTGAACACTGAAGCTTTCTTT TRBJ1-1 . . TRBV12-3/TRBV12-4
CASSQGQVYSNQPQHF TGCGCCAGCAGTCAAGGACAGGTCTATAGCAATCAGCCCCAGCATTTT TRBJ1-5 . TRBD1 TRBV4-1
CASTPTTEAFF TGTGCCAGCACCCCGACAACTGAAGCTTTCTTT TRBJ1-1 . . TRBV21-1
CATDRSSYEQYF TGTGCCACAGACAGAAGTTCCTACGAGCAGTACTTC TRBJ2-7 . . TRBV28
CASSPLRGDSSNQPQHF TGTGCCAGCTCACCACTTCGTGGGGACTCTAGCAATCAGCCCCAGCATTTT TRBJ1-5 . . TRBV18
CASSTLWGGANEKLFF TGTGCCAGCAGTACCCTTTGGGGAGGGGCTAATGAAAAACTGTTTTTT TRBJ1-4 once . TRBV28
CASSLGNRWDYGYTF TGTGCCAGCAGCTTAGGGAACAGGTGGGACTATGGCTACACCTTC TRBJ1-2 . . TRBV5-4
CASSSAGTGGDEQYF TGCGCCAGCAGCTCCGCCGGGACAGGGGGCGACGAGCAGTACTTC TRBJ2-7 . TRBD1 TRBV5-1
CAIRSDREGQPQHF TGTGCCATCAGGTCGGACAGGGAGGGACAGCCCCAGCATTTT TRBJ1-5 . TRBD1 TRBV10-3
CASSPTTGGPGQETQYF TGCGCCAGCAGCCCGACGACAGGGGGCCCTGGCCAAGAGACCCAGTACTTC TRBJ2-5 . TRBD1 TRBV5-1
CASSHSFGRTGGRQPQHF TGCGCCAGCAGCCACTCCTTCGGGCGTACAGGGGGCCGGCAGCCCCAGCATTTT TRBJ1-5 . TRBD1 TRBV4-1
CASSLQQAWAGELFF TGTGCCAGCAGCTTACAACAGGCCTGGGCCGGGGAGCTGTTTTTT TRBJ2-2 once . TRBV7-2
CASRIEVLWQGGTF TGTGCCAGCAGAATAGAGGTACTATGGCAGGGAGGCACCTTC TRBJ1-2 . . TRBV6-5
CASSARRTSANTGELFF TGTGCCAGCAGCGCCCGAAGGACTAGCGCCAACACCGGGGAGCTGTTTTTT TRBJ2-2 . TRBD2 TRBV9
CASSTHRAFGNEQFF TGTGCCAGCAGCACCCACAGGGCATTTGGTAATGAGCAGTTCTTC TRBJ2-1 . . TRBV9
CASSRDRVRDTQYF TGCGCCAGCAGCAGGGACAGGGTTCGAGATACGCAGTATTTT TRBJ2-3 . TRBD1 TRBV5-1
CASSKELAGAQEPAIYNEQFF TGTGCCAGCAGCAAAGAACTAGCGGGAGCCCAAGAACCTGCTATCTACAATGAGCAGTTCTTC TRBJ2-1 . . TRBV21-1
CASSSTGKETQYF TGTGCCAGTAGTTCGACAGGGAAAGAGACCCAGTACTTC TRBJ2-5 . TRBD1 TRBV19
CASSYSGDRGEKLFF TGTGCCAGCAGTTACTCAGGGGACAGGGGTGAAAAACTGTTTTTT TRBJ1-4 . TRBD1 TRBV6-5
CASSLEPTSTYEQYF TGTGCCAGCAGCTTAGAGCCTACTTCTACCTACGAGCAGTACTTC TRBJ2-7 . . TRBV7-9
CASSGDRSNQPQHF TGTGCCAGCAGCGGGGACAGAAGCAATCAGCCCCAGCATTTT TRBJ1-5 once TRBD1 TRBV5-8
CASSLDGGGVRNIQYF TGTGCCAGCAGCTTGGACGGGGGAGGGGTGAGAAACATTCAGTACTTC TRBJ2-4 . TRBD2 TRBV5-4
CASSQGLAKLSEQFF TGTGCCAGCAGCCAAGGACTAGCAAAATTATCCGAGCAGTTCTTC TRBJ2-1 . TRBD2 TRBV4-2
CARRGRVNSPLHF TGTGCCCGGCGTGGCAGGGTAAATTCACCCCTCCACTTT TRBJ1-6 . . TRBV30